Shown below are 26 T cell receptor beta chains from a single sample sequenced in a study of identical twins' blood T cells. TCRdb called the 5' RACE reads again in MiXCR, with one record for every CDR3 protein. The sample has 400,000 or so distinct CDR3 sequences, over 25% seen once. The sample taken for sequencing was PBMCs. The source of these receptors is a woman between 18 and 50 years old in good health.

In its sample, this clonotype was seen a few times. The rearrangement joins TRBV30 to TRBJ2-1, with unresolved D. V gave up 2 bases and J gave up 6 bases, with 8 bases separating them. CDR3 length: 12 residues. Germline CDR1 is GTSNPN and CDR2 is SVGIG (reference sequence). The CDR3 reads CAWSSPANEQFF. CDR3 sequence (DNA): TGTGCCTGGAGTTCCCCGGCCAATGAGCAGTTCTTC.

Remarks on this clonotype: This is likely a read error, given that the CDR3 carries no conserved phenylalanine or tryptophan at its end. The V gene is TRBV29-1, the J gene TRBJ1-3, with D perhaps matching TRBD1 (5 bases). CDR3 length: 14 residues. Trimming shortened V by 6 bases and J by 0 bases, and 12 bases separated the two germline ends. Germline loops: CDR1 SQVTM, CDR2 ANQGSEA. CDR3 DNA sequence: TGCAGCGTGCAGGGAGGGAACTCTGGAAACACCATATATTAT. It yields the protein CSVQGGNSGNTIYY.

This clonotype came up a few times. This chain connects TRBV29-1 to TRBJ1-5; D possibly corresponds to TRBD1 (6 bases). Trimming took off 4 bases at V and 11 bases at J, with 15 bases between the two ends. The length of the CDR3 is 12 residues. Per the germline V gene, CDR1 is SQVTM and CDR2 is ANQGSEA. The CDR3 region is CSVGEGGLTQHF. For the CDR3, the DNA is TGCAGCGTTGGAGAGGGGGGACTGACCCAGCATTTT.

This clonotype was seen more than once but under ten times. The V call is TRBV20-1, the J call TRBJ2-7, with D uncertain. This CDR3 region has 13 residues. Germline assignment: CDR1 DFQATT and CDR2 SNEGSKA (reference sequence). The CDR3 nucleotides read TGCAGTGCTAGAGATGAGGCTTCGAGATCAGGAATTGTC. This gives the protein CSARDEASRSGIV.

Only a few counts were recorded for this clonotype. The CDR3 bases are TGTGCCAGCCGGGTGTCGACCAGCAATCAGCCCCAGCATTTT. This encodes CASRVSTSNQPQHF. The J gene is TRBJ1-5, the V gene TRBV28; D gene ambiguous. Trimming shortened V by 8 bases and J by 1 base, and 12 bases separated the two germline ends. Looked up from germline, CDR1 is MDHEN and CDR2 is SYDVKM. The CDR3 has 14 amino acids. The variable domain in full, with the rest retrieved from reference TRBV28 and TRBJ1-5, is DVKVTQSSRYLVKRTGEKVFLECVQDMDHENMFWYRQDPGLGLRLIYFSYDVKMKEKGDIPEGYSVSREKKERFSLILESASTNQTSMYLCASRVSTSNQPQHFGDGTRLSIL.

The chain couples TRBV10-3 to TRBJ2-7; the D gene is possibly TRBD1 (6 bases). CDR1 and CDR2 (germline): ENHRY, SYGVKD. Trimming took 5 bases from V and 1 from J, leaving 9 bases between them. There are 13 residues in the CDR3. The CDR3 reads CAISPTGSYEQYF. The CDR3, as DNA: TGTGCCATCAGTCCAACAGGGTCCTACGAGCAGTACTTC.

On this clonotype itself: At one end the junction does not follow the germline gene, possibly because of a read error. The J gene is TRBJ1-2, the V gene TRBV20-1; D is possibly TRBD1 (5 bases). Germline lookup yields CDR1 DFQATT and CDR2 SNEGSKA (reference sequence). There are 13 residues in the CDR3. CDR3 nucleotide sequence: TGCAGTGCTAGGGTGCCAGGGCTTATCGGCTGCACCTTC. It specifies CSARVPGLIGCTF.

Details on this clonotype: The CDR3 end shows no conserved phenylalanine or tryptophan, and so a read error is likely. V gene TRBV6-1 combines with J gene TRBJ1-2; possibly TRBD1 for D (5 bases). The CDR3 sequence is 13 residues long. CDR1 and CDR2 (germline): MNHNS, SASEGT. Trimming left V 3 bases short and J 4 bases short, with 9 bases between. The CDR3 here is CASSDRATYGYTS. For the CDR3, the DNA is TGTGCCAGCAGTGACAGGGCAACCTATGGCTACACCTCC.

The V gene is TRBV6-5, the J gene TRBJ1-1; D not resolved. With 4 bases removed from V and 5 bases from J, the gap between germline ends came to 11 bases. The CDR3 is 13 amino acids. Germline CDR1 MNHEY, CDR2 SVGAGI. The CDR3 region is CASSLQELTEAFF. The CDR3 DNA reads TGTGCCAGCAGTTTGCAGGAGTTGACTGAAGCTTTCTTT.

This clonotype was seen more than once but under ten times. This chain links TRBV11-2 with TRBJ1-6; D uncertain. Trimming took off 4 bases at V and 14 bases at J, with 15 bases between the two ends. The CDR3 has 13 residues. The germline V gene has CDR1 SGHAT and CDR2 FQNNGV. In nucleotides, the CDR3 is TGTGCCAGCAGCTCCTACGACGCCCTCACCCTCCACTTT. It translates to CASSSYDALTLHF.

This clonotype has more than one count but fewer than ten. The chain couples TRBV5-1 to TRBJ2-3; the match to TRBD1 covers 7 bases. CDR1 SGHRS and CDR2 YFSETQ come from the germline V gene. With 4 bases clipped from V and 3 bases from J, the junction kept 8 bases outside the gene matches. The CDR3 spans 15 residues. CDR3 protein: CASSPYRGRTDTQYF. DNA of the CDR3: TGCGCCAGCAGCCCTTACAGGGGCAGGACAGATACGCAGTATTTT.

This chain uses TRBV5-6 with TRBJ1-3, with a possible D match to TRBD1 (6 bases). The CDR3 is 14 amino acids. Trimming shortened V by 7 bases and J by 7 bases, and 18 bases separated the two germline ends. CDR1 is SGHDT, CDR2 YYEEEE, per germline. CDR3: CASAPGTLGNTIYF. The CDR3 DNA sequence: TGTGCCAGCGCCCCTGGGACACTTGGGAACACCATATATTTT.

This clonotype occurred many times. This sequence joins TRBV20-1 and TRBJ2-1; 7 bases agree with TRBD2. V shed 3 bases and J 2 bases; nucleotides not matched to a gene: 4. This CDR3 comprises 14 residues. CDR1 and CDR2 from the germline V gene are DFQATT and SNEGSKA (reference sequence). In DNA, the CDR3 is TGCAGTGCTAGTCGGGACTACCCCTACAATGAGCAGTTCTTC. Residues: CSASRDYPYNEQFF.

This clonotype has just a few counts. This chain joins TRBV6-1 and TRBJ1-1, with a possible D match to TRBD1 (5 bases). Trimming took 8 bases from V and 1 from J, leaving 8 bases between them. The CDR3 is 12 residues long. Germline CDR1 is MNHNS and CDR2 is SASEGT. CDR3 bases: TGTGCCAGCGGGACTGGGAACACTGAAGCTTTCTTT. This encodes CASGTGNTEAFF.

V usage is TRBV20-1 and J usage is TRBJ2-1; D unresolved. CDR3 length: 12 residues. Germline assignment: CDR1 DFQATT and CDR2 SNEGSKA (reference sequence). V was pared by 6 bases and J by 7 bases, with 13 bases between. The CDR3 loop is CSAASRGNEQFF. CDR3 coding DNA: TGCAGTGCCGCTAGTAGAGGAAATGAGCAGTTCTTC.

In its sample, this clonotype was seen a few times. This chain uses TRBV20-1 with TRBJ2-3, with 14 bases fitting TRBD2. The CDR3 is made up of 18 amino acids. With V trimmed by 5 bases and J by 4 bases, 14 bases remained unmatched. In germline, CDR1 is DFQATT, CDR2 SNEGSKA (reference sequence). CDR3 sequence reads: CSAEGTSGSLTGADTQYF. The CDR3, as DNA: TGCAGTGCTGAGGGGACTAGCGGGAGTCTCACCGGGGCAGATACGCAGTATTTT.

In its sample, this clonotype was seen a few times. This chain uses TRBV5-1 with TRBJ2-1; D is ambiguous. V was cut by 2 bases and J by 7 bases, with 10 bases left in between. Germline CDR1 SGHRS, CDR2 YFSETQ. The CDR3 has 13 amino acids. Here the CDR3 DNA reads TGCGCCAGCAGCTTCGTCTCTGGGAATGAGCAGTTCTTC. Protein: CASSFVSGNEQFF.

V and J are TRBV7-2 and TRBJ1-1, with D uncertain. Trimming removed 1 base at V and 6 bases at J, with 12 bases between. CDR1 and CDR2 from the germline V gene are SGHTA and FQGNSA. This CDR3 has 14 amino acids. The CDR3 DNA sequence: TGTGCCAGCAGCTTAGAAACGGGCAGGTCTGAAGCTTTCTTT. Translation gives CASSLETGRSEAFF.

Many counts were recorded for this clonotype. This chain links TRBV5-1 with TRBJ1-1; D is perhaps TRBD1 (5 bases). V was pared by 1 base and J by 6 bases, with 10 bases between. CDR3 length: 13 amino acids. Per the germline V gene, CDR1 is SGHRS and CDR2 is YFSETQ. The CDR3 loop is CASSLSGKAEAFF. DNA for the CDR3: TGCGCCAGCAGCTTGTCAGGGAAGGCTGAAGCTTTCTTT.

V gene TRBV4-2 combines with J gene TRBJ2-5, with D maybe TRBD2 (5 bases). V was cut by 1 base and J by 2 bases, with 11 bases left in between. From germline, CDR1 is LGHNA and CDR2 YNFKEQ. There are 15 residues in the CDR3. DNA of the CDR3: TGTGCCAGCAGCCAAGCCCCAGCGGAACAAGAGACCCAGTACTTC. As protein: CASSQAPAEQETQYF.

The V gene is TRBV10-3, the J gene TRBJ1-1, with TRBD1 identical over 7 bases. The germline V gene has CDR1 ENHRY and CDR2 SYGVKD. The CDR3 has 13 amino acids. The V gene end was trimmed by 7 bases and the J gene end by 1 base; junction bases not matched to a gene: 3. In DNA, the CDR3 is TGTGCCATCATGGACAGGCCGAACACTGAAGCTTTCTTT. Translation: CAIMDRPNTEAFF.

The chain carries TRBV11-2 and TRBJ1-2, with D maybe TRBD1 (6 bases). With 4 bases removed from V and 4 bases from J, the gap between germline ends came to 16 bases. CDR3 length equals 15 residues. Germline CDR1 reads SGHAT; CDR2 reads FQNNGV. The CDR3 spells CASSSSGQGTYGYTF. The CDR3 DNA follows: TGTGCCAGCAGCTCGTCGGGCCAGGGGACCTATGGCTACACCTTC.

The chain uses TRBV14 and TRBJ2-6; D is undetermined. V was trimmed by 2 bases and J by 0 bases, leaving 8 bases between them. The germline V gene encodes CDR1 SGHDN and CDR2 FVKESK. The CDR3 totals 16 residues. The CDR3 DNA reads TGTGCCAGCAGCCAAAGGATGCCCTCTGGGGCCAACGTCCTGACTTTC. This translates into CASSQRMPSGANVLTF.

This clonotype was counted a few times. The chain uses TRBV12-3 or TRBV12-4 and TRBJ2-3; the match to TRBD2 covers 9 bases. The CDR3 contains 16 residues. With 3 bases clipped from V and 8 bases from J, the junction kept 12 bases outside the gene matches. In DNA, the CDR3 is TGTGCCAGCAGTTTTAGCCTAGCGGGGCCAGTAGCTACGCAGTATTTT. The encoded protein is CASSFSLAGPVATQYF.

The chain employs TRBV29-1 and TRBJ1-3; D is unresolved. From germline, CDR1 is SQVTM and CDR2 ANQGSEA. The CDR3 is 11 residues long. The V and J ends lost 7 bases and 3 bases respectively, with 7 bases between them. The CDR3: CSAHDGNTIYF. As DNA, the CDR3 is TGCAGCGCCCACGATGGAAACACCATATATTTT.

In its sample, this clonotype was seen a few times. This chain links TRBV7-8 with TRBJ2-2; 9 bases match TRBD1. Germline V gene lookup returns CDR1 SGHVS and CDR2 FQNEAQ. This CDR3 region has 16 residues. V trimming: 5 bases; J trimming: 6 bases; junction bases outside the gene matches: 10. As DNA, the CDR3 is TGTGCCAGCAGCCTCCGGGACAGGGATATGTCCGGGGAGCTGTTTTTT. Translating gives CASSLRDRDMSGELFF.